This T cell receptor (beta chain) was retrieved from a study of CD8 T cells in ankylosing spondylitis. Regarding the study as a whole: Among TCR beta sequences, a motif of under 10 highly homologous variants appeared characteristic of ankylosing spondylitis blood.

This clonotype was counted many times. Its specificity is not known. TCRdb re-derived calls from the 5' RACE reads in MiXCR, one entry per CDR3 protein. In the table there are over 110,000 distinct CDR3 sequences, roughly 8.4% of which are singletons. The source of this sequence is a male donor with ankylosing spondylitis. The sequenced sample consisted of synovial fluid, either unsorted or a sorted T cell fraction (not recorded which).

This chain's CDR3 is CASSLMGGSAGELFF. In DNA, the CDR3 is TGTGCCAGCAGCTTAATGGGGGGCAGCGCCGGGGAGCTGTTTTTT. The V and J genes are TRBV7-3 and TRBJ2-2; tentatively, D is TRBD1 or TRBD2 (6 bases each). The CDR3 has 15 amino acids. Germline-derived CDR1 and CDR2 are SGHTA and FQGTGA. The ends were cut back, 1 base at V and 6 bases at J, with 12 bases in the middle.